This TCR beta chain originates from a study of CXCR3-negative and CXCR3-positive naive CD8 T cells. The CDR3 is 14 amino acids. Germline V gives CDR1 SQVTM, CDR2 ANQGSEA. Study-level results: Diversity proved comparably high across both naive subsets and much lower in memory CD8+ cells. The study found more hydrophobic TRB CDR3s in CXCR3-positive naive cells than in CXCR3-negative naive cells.

Libraries of TRB cDNA were made by 5' RACE and carried UMIs. TCRdb reprocessed the 5' RACE reads, with one entry per CDR3 protein and no DNA. This listing includes about 63,000 distinct CDR3 sequences. In triplicate, each CD8+ T cell subset was sorted at roughly 330,000 cells per replicate. Naive CD8+ T cells displayed a CD45RO-CCR7+CD27+CD95- phenotype. A word on this clonotype: Its antigen remains unknown.

The source of this sequence is a human donor in good health. Some clones in this sample may be carry-over from other donors' samples. The sequencing input was naive CXCR3+ CD8+ T cells from blood. The sample's subset: CD45RO-CCR7+CD27+CD95- naive CD8+ T cells expressing CXCR3 (TNR3+). This rearrangement joins TRBV29-1 to TRBJ2-5; the TRBD2 assignment by TCRdb is unverifiable without DNA. The CDR3 protein is CSVVVAGGGETQYF.